One T cell receptor beta chain is described in this entry. Its antigen is unknown. The DNA input per sorted-subset replicate PCR was 150 to 200 ng, corresponding to some 30,000 T cell genomes. Profiling relied on immunoSEQ multiplex PCR, and the TCRdb table lists in-frame clones only, not all of them. There are some 800,000 clones in the sample; 92% occur only once, and about 24% lies in the top ten. Trimming stripped 4 bases from V and 5 bases from J, with 14 bases between. Germline V lookup: CDR1 SNHLY, CDR2 FYNNEI. The CDR3 is made up of 14 amino acids. The sample originates from a study of shared clonotypes between healthy human individuals. Study-level information: CD4 naive and memory got three plates each, CD8 naive two, CD8 memory one.

Whole-study results and caveats: Clonotypes shared by all four donors outscored non-shared clonotypes in generation probability. The naive CD4 repertoires of several donors were compared, and around 5.1% of clonotypes were shared.

Naive CD8 isolation took CD45RO-negative cells positively selected for CCR7 and excluded terminally differentiated effector memory CD45RA+ cells. The sequence was collected from a man aged 25-40 years in good health. V is TRBV2 and J is TRBJ2-5; no definite D call. Sequencing used naive CD8+ T cells sorted from blood. The CDR3 DNA reads TGTGCCAGCAGTGGCTGGAAGACTCTGGAGACCCAGTACTTC. It translates to CASSGWKTLETQYF.